These 13 T cell receptor beta chains originate from one sample sequenced in a study of T-cell reconstitution after alpha-beta-depleted transplantation in children. Preparing the TCRbeta library involved the use of unique molecular identifiers. TCRdb analysed the PCR reads with MiXCR anew, one entry per CDR3 protein. In the table there are 400,000 to 450,000 distinct CDR3 sequences, about 45% of which are singletons. Source: PBMCs, taken before TCRalphabeta/CD19-depleted stem cell transplant. The receptors were sampled from a girl aged 2-15 years with aplastic anemia, due to receive a stem cell transplant.

The V gene is TRBV3-1, the J gene TRBJ2-1; tentative D call: TRBD2 (6 bases). The CDR3 runs to 17 residues. The V gene's germline CDR1 is LGHDT and CDR2 YNNKEL (reference sequence). V dropped 2 bases and J dropped 8 bases, with 22 bases sitting between them. The CDR3 protein is CASSQRTLILGGDEQFF. As DNA, the CDR3 is TGTGCCAGCAGCCAACGGACTCTAATCCTCGGCGGGGATGAGCAGTTCTTC.

The chain links TRBV29-1 to TRBJ2-3, with TRBD2 matching 7 bases. Germline trimming cut 4 bases from V and 4 bases from J; bases unmatched to any gene: 5. The CDR3 totals 13 residues. Germline V gene data show CDR1 as SQVTM and CDR2 as ANQGSEA. In DNA, the CDR3 is TGCAGCGTTGGGGGGACTAAGGCAGATACGCAGTATTTT. It yields the protein CSVGGTKADTQYF.

This clonotype appeared a single time. The gene calls are TRBV10-3 and TRBJ2-3; 7 bases align to TRBD2. The CDR3 contains 15 residues. Germline CDR1 and CDR2: ENHRY and SYGVKD. Losses at the gene ends were 3 bases for V and 0 bases for J; bases not matched to a gene: 3. The CDR3 DNA follows: TGTGCCATCAGTGAAGGAGCGGGAAGCACAGATACGCAGTATTTT. Protein sequence: CAISEGAGSTDTQYF.

This sequence joins TRBV7-3 and TRBJ2-3; D is unresolved. The CDR3 is 15 residues long. V lost 2 bases to trimming and J lost 2 bases, with 11 bases between them. Germline V gene lookup returns CDR1 SGHTA and CDR2 FQGTGA. The CDR3 nucleotides read TGTGCCAGCAGCTTAGAAGGGTTCTACACAGATACGCAGTATTTT. Translating gives CASSLEGFYTDTQYF.

This clonotype was recorded at least ten times. The rearrangement joins TRBV29-1 to TRBJ2-3; D not resolved. The CDR3 spans 13 residues. Germline assignment: CDR1 SQVTM and CDR2 ANQGSEA. Trimming took off 4 bases at V and 3 bases at J, with 11 bases between the two ends. The CDR3 protein is CSVGLHLTDTQYF. Here the CDR3 DNA reads TGCAGCGTTGGCCTCCACCTTACAGATACGCAGTATTTT.

V gene TRBV28 combines with J gene TRBJ2-1; 13 nucleotides line up with TRBD2. Germline CDR1 reads MDHEN; CDR2 reads SYDVKM. V lost 3 bases and J lost 4; bases outside the gene matches: 9. This CDR3 has 18 residues. This chain's CDR3 is CASSLLGTSGKIYNEQFF. DNA for the CDR3: TGTGCCAGCAGTTTGCTGGGGACTAGCGGGAAGATTTACAATGAGCAGTTCTTC.

This sequence joins TRBV6-6 and TRBJ2-2; 8 bases fit TRBD2. V gave up 8 bases and J gave up 4 bases; unmatched junction bases: 3. The length of the CDR3 is 13 residues. In germline, CDR1 is MNHNY, CDR2 SVGAGI (reference sequence). CDR3 nucleotides: TGTGCCAGCGTACTAGCGGCCACCGGGGAGCTGTTTTTT. This sequence encodes CASVLAATGELFF.

The chain links TRBV5-1 to TRBJ2-7; 9 bases map to TRBD1. The junction had 5 bases not matched to a gene; V was cut back by 0 bases and J by 4 bases. The V gene's germline CDR1 is SGHRS and CDR2 YFSETQ. This CDR3 is 15 amino acids long. In DNA form, the CDR3 reads TGCGCCAGCAGCTTGGGACAGGGGGAAAGGTACGAGCAGTACTTC. This gives the protein CASSLGQGERYEQYF.

V is TRBV29-1 and J is TRBJ1-1, with D perhaps TRBD1 (5 bases). Trimming took off 8 bases at V and 5 bases at J, with 9 bases between the two ends. CDR3 length: 10 amino acids. Germline CDR1 and CDR2: SQVTM and ANQGSEA. The CDR3 region is CSSGGTEAFF. The CDR3 DNA sequence: TGCAGCTCTGGGGGAACTGAAGCTTTCTTT.

This chain links TRBV29-1 with TRBJ2-3, with D unclear. The germline V gene encodes CDR1 SQVTM and CDR2 ANQGSEA. V lost 1 base and J 0 bases, leaving 11 bases between the germline ends. The CDR3 extends over 15 amino acids. CDR3: CSVEVRAPSTDTQYF. CDR3 bases: TGCAGCGTTGAAGTCCGGGCACCTAGCACAGATACGCAGTATTTT.

The chain combines TRBV20-1 with TRBJ2-7; the match to TRBD2 covers 9 bases. This CDR3 is built from 13 residues. Germline CDR1 and CDR2: DFQATT and SNEGSKA (reference sequence). V lost 6 bases, J lost 5 bases, and 8 bases stayed unmatched. The CDR3 region has the DNA TGCAGTGCCTTAGCGGGAGTGCCTGACGAGCAGTACTTC. As protein: CSALAGVPDEQYF.

This CDR3 reads CASSHRAQESTDTQYF. The CDR3 DNA reads as TGCGCCAGCAGCCACAGAGCCCAGGAAAGCACAGATACGCAGTATTTT. The chain couples TRBV4-1 to TRBJ2-3; D unresolved. Trimming stripped 3 bases from V and 0 bases from J, with 13 bases between. The CDR3 contains 16 residues. Germline CDR1 reads MGHRA; CDR2 reads YSYEKL.

This clonotype has a count of ten or more. The V call is TRBV5-1, the J call TRBJ2-6, with D unclear. The CDR3 extends over 15 amino acids. Per the germline V gene, CDR1 is SGHRS and CDR2 is YFSETQ. V was cut by 6 bases and J by 3 bases, with 13 bases left in between. The CDR3 spells CASTEITHGANVLTF. The CDR3 coding sequence is TGCGCCAGCACCGAAATTACTCATGGGGCCAACGTCCTGACTTTC.